This TCR beta chain was obtained from a study of blood T cell repertoires in COVID-19 (dated by TCRdb to 2018 to 2020). For the wider study: The collaborator samples originated in the United States, Italy and Spain and spanned the acute and convalescent phases of COVID-19. Where available, HLA class I and class II types were taken from metadata supplied by the sample provider and were not determined by assay-based typing. Subjects who had been exposed to COVID-19, were actively infected with it, or had recovered from it provided the deeply sampled blood TCRbeta repertoires that made up the dataset. Sample metadata almost always included a de-identified subject ID, COVID-19 status, age in years and sex. The prospective study material was composed of cDNA or gDNA derived from T cells, B-cell-depleted T cells, or PBMCs. The samples were drawn from two sources: the first 160 participants of the ongoing ImmuneRACE study, and 1,000 to 1,500 subjects contributed by 6 global collaborators. The repertoires were released in a freely available public database intended as a resource for research on the immune response to SARS-CoV-2. The research as a whole found: How much clinical and demographic metadata was included differed by source and by participant, and the metadata was provided uncurated.

CDR1 MNHEY and CDR2 SMNVEV were looked up in the germline V gene (reference sequence). Including cysteine and phenylalanine, the CDR3 has 14 amino acids. The read is trimmed to its CDR3 DNA, 42 bases read in frame from base 1. The junction carries 14 bases between V and J, which are trimmed by 3 bases and 6 bases respectively. In Seattle, one collaborating source enrolled patients while the infection was active and tracked those patients longitudinally over the course of disease. Collaborating institutions collected whole blood in K2EDTA tubes following their own protocols. For TCRbeta analysis, collaborators shipped samples as frozen whole blood, isolated PBMCs, or DNA extracted from either of those sample types. The immunoSEQ Assay, a bias-controlled multiplex PCR, was used to amplify TCRbeta CDR3 regions from genomic DNA. Processing in the source paper ran as follows. The number of nucleated cells in each sample was estimated from the amplification of reference gene primers within the assay. To quantify the absolute abundance of each unique TCRbeta CDR3 rearrangement, sequence reads were collapsed and filtered. Productive Simpson clonality was computed per sample as the square root of Simpson's diversity index over productive rearrangements. As stored in TCRdb, this immuneACCESS dataset retains in-frame rearrangements with V and J assigned. A fraction of the clones does not appear; measured against another copy, unresolved V genes explain less than half of the discrepancy, and the remainder lacks a known reason. V, J and clone size are those of that table, while D and trimming were read from the DNA. The sample includes around 270,000 clones, with more than 85% observed a single time. The ten largest clones represent about 2.5% of the sample.

This clone was found a few times. No antigen is known for it. There are no base qualities to consult, and no much larger clone falls within one base. This receptor was identified in a person aged 18 to 35 with COVID-19, enrolled during active disease. Recombination linked TRBV27 to TRBJ1-1, and the D gene may be TRBD1, 5 bases matching. The specimen was peripheral blood. CDR3 protein: CASSFSWGPSEAFF. The nucleotide sequence is TGTGCCAGCAGTTTTTCTTGGGGCCCCTCTGAAGCTTTCTTT.